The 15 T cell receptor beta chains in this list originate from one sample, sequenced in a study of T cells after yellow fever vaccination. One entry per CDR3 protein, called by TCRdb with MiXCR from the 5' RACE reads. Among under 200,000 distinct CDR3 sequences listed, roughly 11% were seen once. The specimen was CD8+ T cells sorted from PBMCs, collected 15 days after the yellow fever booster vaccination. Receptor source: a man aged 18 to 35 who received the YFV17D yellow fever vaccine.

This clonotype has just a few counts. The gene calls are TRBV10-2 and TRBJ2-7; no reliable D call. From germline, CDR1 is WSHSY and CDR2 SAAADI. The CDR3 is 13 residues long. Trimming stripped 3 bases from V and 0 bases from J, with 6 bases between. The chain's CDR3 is CASSDPPSYEQYF. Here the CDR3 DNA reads TGCGCCAGCAGTGACCCTCCCTCCTACGAGCAGTACTTC.

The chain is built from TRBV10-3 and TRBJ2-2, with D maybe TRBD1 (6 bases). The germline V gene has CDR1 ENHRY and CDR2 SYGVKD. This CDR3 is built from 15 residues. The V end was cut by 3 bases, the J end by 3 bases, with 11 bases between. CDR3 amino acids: CAISEQGWDTGELFF. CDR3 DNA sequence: TGTGCCATCAGTGAACAGGGCTGGGACACCGGGGAGCTGTTTTTT.

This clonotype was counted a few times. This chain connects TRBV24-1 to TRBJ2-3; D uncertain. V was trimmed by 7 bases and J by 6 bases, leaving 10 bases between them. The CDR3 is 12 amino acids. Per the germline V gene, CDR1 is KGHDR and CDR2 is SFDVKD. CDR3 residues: CATRDAGDTQYF. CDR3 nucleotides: TGTGCCACCAGGGACGCAGGCGATACGCAGTATTTT.

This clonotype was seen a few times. CDR3 residues: CASSQRQGGTGELFF. DNA for the CDR3: TGCGCCAGCAGCCAACGACAGGGCGGAACCGGGGAGCTGTTTTTT. The chain employs TRBV4-1 and TRBJ2-2; 7 bases fit TRBD1. Germline values: CDR1 MGHRA, CDR2 YSYEKL. With 2 bases clipped from V and 5 bases from J, the junction kept 5 bases outside the gene matches. This CDR3 contains 15 residues.

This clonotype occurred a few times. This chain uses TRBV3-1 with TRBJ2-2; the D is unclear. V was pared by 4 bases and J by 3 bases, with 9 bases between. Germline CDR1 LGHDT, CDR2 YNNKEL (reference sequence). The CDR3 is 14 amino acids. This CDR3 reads CASSPRGDTGELFF. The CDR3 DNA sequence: TGTGCCAGCAGCCCGCGTGGGGACACCGGGGAGCTGTTTTTT.

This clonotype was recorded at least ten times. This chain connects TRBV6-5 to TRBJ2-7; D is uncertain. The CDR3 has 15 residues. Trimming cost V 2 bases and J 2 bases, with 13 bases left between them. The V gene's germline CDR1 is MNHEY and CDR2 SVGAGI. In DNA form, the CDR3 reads TGTGCCAGCAGTTACAACCCGTCGGTGGCCTACGAGCAGTACTTC. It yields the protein CASSYNPSVAYEQYF.

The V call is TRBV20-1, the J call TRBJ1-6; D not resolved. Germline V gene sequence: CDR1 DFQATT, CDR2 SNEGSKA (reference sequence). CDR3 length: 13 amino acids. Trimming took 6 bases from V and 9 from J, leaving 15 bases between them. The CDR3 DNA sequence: TGCAGTGCCCGAGGGCAGGAAAGTTCACCCCTCCACTTT. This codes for CSARGQESSPLHF.

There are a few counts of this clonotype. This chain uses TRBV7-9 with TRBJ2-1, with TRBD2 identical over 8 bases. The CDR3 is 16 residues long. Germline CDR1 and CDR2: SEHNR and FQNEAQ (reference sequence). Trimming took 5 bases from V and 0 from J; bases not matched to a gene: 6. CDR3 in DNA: TGTGCCAGCAGCCCCAAGCGGGGGAGCTCCTACAATGAGCAGTTCTTC. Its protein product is CASSPKRGSSYNEQFF.

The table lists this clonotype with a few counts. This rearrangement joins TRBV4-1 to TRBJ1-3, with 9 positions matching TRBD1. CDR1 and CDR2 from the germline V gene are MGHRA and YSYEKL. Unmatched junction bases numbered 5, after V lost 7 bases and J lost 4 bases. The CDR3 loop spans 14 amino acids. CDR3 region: CASTRDREGNTIYF. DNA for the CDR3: TGCGCCAGCACTCGGGACAGGGAGGGAAACACCATATATTTT.

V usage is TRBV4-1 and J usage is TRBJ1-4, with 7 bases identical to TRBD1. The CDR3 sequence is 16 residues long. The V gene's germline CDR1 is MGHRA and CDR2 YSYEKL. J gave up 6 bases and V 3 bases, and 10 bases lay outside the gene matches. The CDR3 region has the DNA TGCGCCAGCAGCCAGGACGAAGGGGGCGGATATGAAAAACTGTTTTTT. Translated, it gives CASSQDEGGGYEKLFF.

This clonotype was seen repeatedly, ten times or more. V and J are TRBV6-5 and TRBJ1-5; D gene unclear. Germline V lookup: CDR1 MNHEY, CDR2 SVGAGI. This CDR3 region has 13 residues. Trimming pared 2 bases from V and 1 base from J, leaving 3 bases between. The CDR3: CASSYGSNQPQHF. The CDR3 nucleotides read TGTGCCAGCAGTTACGGCAGCAATCAGCCCCAGCATTTT.

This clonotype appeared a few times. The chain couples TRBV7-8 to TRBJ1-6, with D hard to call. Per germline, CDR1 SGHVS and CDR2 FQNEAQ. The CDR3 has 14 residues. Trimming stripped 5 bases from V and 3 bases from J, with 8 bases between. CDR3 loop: CASSPRLYNSPLHF. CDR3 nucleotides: TGTGCCAGCAGCCCGAGACTCTATAATTCACCCCTCCACTTT.

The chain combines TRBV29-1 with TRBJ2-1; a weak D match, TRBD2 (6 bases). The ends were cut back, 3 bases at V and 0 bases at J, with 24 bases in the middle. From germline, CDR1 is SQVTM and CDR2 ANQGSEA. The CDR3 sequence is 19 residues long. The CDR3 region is CSVEGGVGRFQSSYNEQFF. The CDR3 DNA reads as TGCAGCGTTGAGGGCGGGGTTGGCAGATTCCAAAGCTCCTACAATGAGCAGTTCTTC.

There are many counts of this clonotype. The CDR3 nucleotides read TGTGCCAGCAGTTGGAACCCGGGACAGGGGAGCACCGGGGAGCTGTTTTTT. It codes for CASSWNPGQGSTGELFF. This chain joins TRBV6-5 and TRBJ2-2, with 10 bases identical to TRBD1. CDR1 MNHEY and CDR2 SVGAGI come from the germline V gene. CDR3 length equals 17 residues. Losses at the gene ends were 4 bases for V and 4 bases for J; bases not matched to a gene: 9.

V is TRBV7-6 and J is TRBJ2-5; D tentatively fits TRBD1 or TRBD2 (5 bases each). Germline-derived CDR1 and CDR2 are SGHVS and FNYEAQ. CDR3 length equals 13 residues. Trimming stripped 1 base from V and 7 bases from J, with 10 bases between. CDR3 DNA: TGTGCCAGCAGCTTAGGGGGGTTTTCGACCCAGTACTTC. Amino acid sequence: CASSLGGFSTQYF.